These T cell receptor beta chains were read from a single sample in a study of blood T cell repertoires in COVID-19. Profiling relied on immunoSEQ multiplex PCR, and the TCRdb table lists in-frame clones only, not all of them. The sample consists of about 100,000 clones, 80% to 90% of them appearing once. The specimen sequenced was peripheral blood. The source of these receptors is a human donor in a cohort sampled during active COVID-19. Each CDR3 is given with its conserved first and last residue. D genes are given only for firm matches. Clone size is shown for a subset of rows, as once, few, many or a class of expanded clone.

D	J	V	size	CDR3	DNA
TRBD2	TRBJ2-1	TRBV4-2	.	CASSQDTSGSYNEQFF	TGTGCCAGCAGCCAGGATACTAGCGGCTCTTACAATGAGCAGTTCTTC
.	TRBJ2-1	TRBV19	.	CASDSVGSSYNEQFF	TGTGCCAGTGATTCGGTAGGGAGCTCCTACAATGAGCAGTTCTTC
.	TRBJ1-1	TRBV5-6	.	CASSFFAGSGMKSGTEAFF	TGTGCCAGCAGCTTCTTTGCAGGGAGCGGGATGAAGTCGGGGACTGAAGCTTTCTTT
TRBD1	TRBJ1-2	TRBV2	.	CAIPGKTRQGLFYGYTF	TGTGCCATCCCAGGAAAGACGAGACAGGGGCTCTTCTATGGCTACACCTTC
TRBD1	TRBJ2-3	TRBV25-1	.	CASSGSPGTGAADTQYF	TGTGCCAGCAGTGGGAGCCCCGGGACAGGGGCCGCAGATACGCAGTATTTT
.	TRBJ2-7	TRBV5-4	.	CASSLRVSYEQYF	TGTGCCAGCAGCCTTCGGGTCAGCTACGAGCAGTACTTC
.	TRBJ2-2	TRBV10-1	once	CASSEGQGRAGELFF	TGCGCCAGCAGTGAAGGGCAGGGTCGTGCCGGGGAGCTGTTTTTT
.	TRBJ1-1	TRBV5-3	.	CARSLVPKNTEAFF	TGTGCCAGAAGCTTGGTCCCTAAGAACACTGAAGCTTTCTTT
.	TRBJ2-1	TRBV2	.	CASSEQREQFF	TGTGCCAGCAGTGAACAGAGGGAGCAGTTCTTC
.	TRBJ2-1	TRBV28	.	CASRLWGDEQFF	TGTGCCAGCAGACTTTGGGGCGATGAGCAGTTCTTC
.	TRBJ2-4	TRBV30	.	CAWSVNREGIQYF	TGTGCCTGGAGTGTAAACAGGGAGGGCATTCAGTACTTC
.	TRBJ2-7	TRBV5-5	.	CASSYRTDPYEQYF	TGTGCCAGCAGCTATAGGACAGATCCTTACGAGCAGTACTTC
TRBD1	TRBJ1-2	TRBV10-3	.	CAISEPARGQGYGYTF	TGTGCCATCAGTGAGCCCGCCAGGGGGCAGGGGTATGGCTACACCTTC
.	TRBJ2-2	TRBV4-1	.	CASSQVFRTSIYPGELFF	TGCGCCAGCAGCCAAGTTTTCCGTACATCCATTTATCCCGGGGAGCTGTTTTTT
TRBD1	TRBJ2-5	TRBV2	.	CASSSRGRETQYF	TGTGCCAGCAGTTCCAGGGGGAGAGAGACCCAGTACTTC
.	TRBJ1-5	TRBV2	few	CASSEGQGSNQPQHF	TGTGCCAGCAGTGAAGGGCAGGGAAGCAATCAGCCCCAGCATTTT
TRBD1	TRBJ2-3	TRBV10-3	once	CAISESTQGVPPTDTQYF	TGTGCCATCAGTGAGTCGACGCAGGGGGTACCTCCTACAGATACGCAGTATTTT
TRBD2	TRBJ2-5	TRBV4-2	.	CASSQEPLAGGGETQYF	TGTGCCAGCAGCCAAGAACCCCTAGCGGGAGGCGGAGAGACCCAGTACTTC
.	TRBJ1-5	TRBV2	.	CASRRGNSNQPQHF	TGTGCCAGCCGCAGGGGTAATAGCAATCAGCCCCAGCATTTT
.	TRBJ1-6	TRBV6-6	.	CASSYSIMATSLHF	TGTGCCAGCAGTTACTCGATAATGGCGACATCCCTCCACTTT
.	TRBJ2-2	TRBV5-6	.	CASSWGDGNTGELFF	TGTGCCAGCAGTTGGGGGGACGGAAACACCGGGGAGCTGTTTTTT
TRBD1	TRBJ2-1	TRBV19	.	CASSFSIQGATANEQFF	TGTGCCAGTAGTTTTTCAATACAGGGGGCAACAGCTAATGAGCAGTTCTTC
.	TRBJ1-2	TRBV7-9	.	CASSSAGSYRGYTF	TGTGCCAGCAGCTCCGCCGGGTCCTATCGAGGCTACACCTTC
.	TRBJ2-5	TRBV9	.	CASSVSPQETQYF	TGTGCCAGCAGCGTATCTCCTCAAGAGACCCAGTACTTC
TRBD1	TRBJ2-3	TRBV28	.	CASSFGGGTGDIDTQYF	TGTGCCAGCAGTTTCGGAGGTGGGACAGGTGACATAGATACGCAGTATTTT
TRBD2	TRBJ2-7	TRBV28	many	CASSEGEGLYEQYF	TGTGCCAGCAGTGAAGGGGAGGGGCTCTACGAGCAGTACTTC
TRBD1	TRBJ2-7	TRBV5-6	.	CASSTETGLDYEQYF	TGTGCCAGCAGCACGGAGACAGGGTTGGACTACGAGCAGTACTTC
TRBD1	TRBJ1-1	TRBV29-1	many	CSVTGEGTEAFF	TGCAGCGTGACAGGGGAGGGGACTGAAGCTTTCTTT
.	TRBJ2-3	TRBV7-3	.	CASSLLSGPGTDTQYF	TGTGCCAGCAGCTTATTAAGCGGCCCCGGCACAGATACGCAGTATTTT
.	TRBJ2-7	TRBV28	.	CASSGIGEVYEQYF	TGTGCCAGCAGTGGCATAGGGGAGGTGTACGAGCAGTACTTC
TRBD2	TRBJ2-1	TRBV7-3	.	CASSPTLAGEYNEQFF	TGTGCCAGCAGCCCCACCCTAGCGGGGGAATACAATGAGCAGTTCTTC
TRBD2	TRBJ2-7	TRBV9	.	CASSVDSSGSYEQYF	TGTGCCAGCAGCGTAGATTCTAGCGGGAGCTACGAGCAGTACTTC
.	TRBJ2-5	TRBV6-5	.	CASRRAQETQYF	TGTGCCAGCAGGAGGGCCCAAGAGACCCAGTACTTC
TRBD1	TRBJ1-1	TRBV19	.	CASSLQGMNTEAFF	TGTGCCAGTAGTCTACAGGGGATGAACACTGAAGCTTTCTTT
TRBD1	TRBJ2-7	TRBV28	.	CATYTGGRYEQYF	TGTGCCACGTACACAGGGGGCCGGTACGAGCAGTACTTC
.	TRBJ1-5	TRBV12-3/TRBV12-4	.	CASSPGDHQPQHF	TGTGCCAGCAGTCCAGGGGATCATCAGCCCCAGCATTTT
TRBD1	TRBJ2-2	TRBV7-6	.	CASSLGTGETRELFF	TGTGCCAGCAGCTTAGGGACAGGGGAAACTAGGGAGCTGTTTTTT
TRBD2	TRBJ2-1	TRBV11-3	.	CASSSSGSPYNEQFF	TGTGCCAGCAGCTCTAGCGGGAGCCCCTACAATGAGCAGTTCTTC
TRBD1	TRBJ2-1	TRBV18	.	CASSHNRGNEQFF	TGTGCCAGCTCACACAACAGGGGAAATGAGCAGTTCTTC
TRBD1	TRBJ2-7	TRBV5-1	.	CASSPTGSDEQYF	TGCGCCAGCAGCCCGACAGGGTCCGACGAGCAGTACTTC
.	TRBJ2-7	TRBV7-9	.	CASSLGGPAYEQYF	TGTGCCAGCAGCTTAGGAGGGCCTGCCTACGAGCAGTACTTC
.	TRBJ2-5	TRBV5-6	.	CASTRQKQETQYF	TGTGCCAGCACCCGACAGAAGCAAGAGACCCAGTACTTC
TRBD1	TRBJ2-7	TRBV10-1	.	CASSKGQTYEQYF	TGCGCCAGCAGCAAGGGACAGACCTACGAGCAGTACTTC
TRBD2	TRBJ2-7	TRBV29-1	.	CSVGLAGAYEQYF	TGCAGCGTTGGACTAGCGGGGGCCTACGAGCAGTACTTC
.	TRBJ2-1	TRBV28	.	CASSSSEARAIYNEQFF	TGTGCCAGCAGTTCTAGCGAGGCCCGAGCAATTTACAATGAGCAGTTCTTC
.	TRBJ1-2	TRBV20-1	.	CSASSRAGYGYTF	TGCAGTGCTAGTTCCAGGGCAGGCTATGGCTACACCTTC
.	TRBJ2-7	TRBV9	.	CASSVSGGMLEQYF	TGTGCCAGCAGCGTATCGGGGGGCATGCTCGAGCAGTACTTC
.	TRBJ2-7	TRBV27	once	CASSFSGTTYEQYF	TGTGCCAGCAGTTTCTCCGGGACAACATACGAGCAGTACTTC
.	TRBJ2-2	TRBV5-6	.	CASSVGPDFHTGELFF	TGTGCCAGCAGCGTGGGTCCGGACTTTCACACCGGGGAGCTGTTTTTT
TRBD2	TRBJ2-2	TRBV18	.	CASEGLAGRMEVGGELFF	TGTGCCAGCGAAGGACTAGCGGGAAGAATGGAGGTTGGCGGGGAGCTGTTTTTT
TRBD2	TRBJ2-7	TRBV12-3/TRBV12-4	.	CASRRLAGYEQYF	TGTGCCAGCCGCAGGCTAGCGGGCTACGAGCAGTACTTC
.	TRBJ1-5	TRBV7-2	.	CASSWKGQSNQPQHF	TGTGCCAGCAGCTGGAAGGGACAAAGCAATCAGCCCCAGCATTTT
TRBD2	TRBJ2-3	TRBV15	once	CATRPGTSGFTDTQYF	TGTGCCACCAGACCAGGGACTAGCGGTTTCACAGATACGCAGTATTTT
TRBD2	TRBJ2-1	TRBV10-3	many	CAISGGRASYNEQFF	TGTGCCATCAGTGGAGGGAGGGCCTCCTACAATGAGCAGTTCTTC
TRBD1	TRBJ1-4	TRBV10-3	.	CAIRRTGLEIEKLFF	TGTGCCATCAGGAGGACAGGGCTAGAAATCGAAAAACTGTTTTTT
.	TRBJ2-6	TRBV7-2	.	CASSKISRGAGANVLTF	TGTGCCAGCAGCAAAATCTCCAGGGGAGCTGGGGCCAACGTCCTGACTTTC
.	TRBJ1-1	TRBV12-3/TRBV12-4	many	CASSSVSNTEAFF	TGTGCCAGCAGCTCCGTATCGAACACTGAAGCTTTCTTT
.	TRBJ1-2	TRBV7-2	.	CASSQESLSLNYGYTF	TGTGCCAGCAGCCAGGAATCGCTCAGCCTCAACTATGGCTACACCTTC
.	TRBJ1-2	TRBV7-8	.	CASSLRVRTGPPLNGYTF	TGTGCCAGCAGCTTACGGGTTCGAACAGGTCCACCGCTGAATGGCTACACCTTC